The 27 T cell receptor beta chains below were found in one sample sequenced in a study of CD8 T cells in Susac syndrome. RNA, at roughly 0.45 to 1 ug, was reverse transcribed with random hexamers. TCRdb used MiXCR to reprocess the immunoSEQ multiplex PCR reads, holding one entry per CDR3 protein. The repertoire holds 150,000 to 200,000 distinct CDR3 sequences, with approximately 95% as singletons. The sequencing input was CD4+ T cells from PBMCs. The receptor set was obtained from a human donor with multiple sclerosis.

In this sample, this clonotype turned up once. The rearrangement links TRBV4-1 to TRBJ1-1; TRBD1 agrees at 8 bases. The germline CDR1 and CDR2 sequences are MGHRA and YSYEKL. The CDR3 sequence is 13 residues long. V lost 2 bases, J lost 7 bases, and 3 bases stayed unmatched. CDR3 nucleotide sequence: TGCGCCAGCAGCCAACGGACAGGGTATGAAGCTTTCTTT. This sequence encodes CASSQRTGYEAFF.

The chain joins TRBV5-6 to TRBJ2-7, with 9 bases aligning to TRBD1. J gave up 1 base and V 5 bases, and 13 bases lay outside the gene matches. The germline V gene encodes CDR1 SGHDT and CDR2 YYEEEE. This CDR3 has 17 residues. The CDR3 region has the DNA TGTGCCAGCAGAGGGGCAAAACAGGGGGCAATGTCCTACGAGCAGTACTTC. Its protein product is CASRGAKQGAMSYEQYF.

The chain has TRBV7-9 and TRBJ2-4; the D is unclear. CDR1 is SEHNR and CDR2 is FQNEAQ in the germline V gene (reference sequence). This CDR3 region has 13 residues. Trimming cost V 7 bases and J 1 base, with 8 bases left between them. Written as DNA, the CDR3 is TGTGCCAGCAACCCGCCGGCCAAAAACATTCAGTACTTC. Its translation is CASNPPAKNIQYF.

This clonotype was seen once. The chain links TRBV27 to TRBJ1-3, with 10 bases fitting TRBD1. This CDR3 spans 14 amino acids. V lost 6 bases, J lost 7 bases, and 6 bases stayed unmatched. Germline lookup yields CDR1 MNHEY and CDR2 SMNVEV (reference sequence). The DNA of the CDR3 is TGTGCCAGCAGAGCGGGACAGGGGAGTAACACCATATATTTT. This sequence encodes CASRAGQGSNTIYF.

The rearrangement links TRBV30 to TRBJ2-2; no firm D call. Germline V gene data show CDR1 as GTSNPN and CDR2 as SVGIG (reference sequence). The ends were cut back, 3 bases at V and 4 bases at J, with 9 bases in the middle. The CDR3 length is 13 residues. The CDR3 coding sequence is TGTGCCTGGAGAGAACAGAGCACCGGGGAGCTGTTTTTT. It encodes CAWREQSTGELFF.

The chain links TRBV4-1 to TRBJ2-2, with 12 nucleotides matching TRBD2. Germline assignment: CDR1 MGHRA and CDR2 YSYEKL. The CDR3 totals 16 residues. V dropped 4 bases and J dropped 4; count of bases not matched to a gene: 4. The CDR3 nucleotides read TGCGCCAGCAGCCGGAGGGGACTAGCGGGCACCGGGGAGCTGTTTTTT. Translation gives CASSRRGLAGTGELFF.

This rearrangement joins TRBV18 to TRBJ1-5, with D perhaps TRBD1 (5 bases). Germline-derived CDR1 and CDR2 are KGHSH and LQKENI. This CDR3 is built from 17 residues. V was cut by 2 bases and J by 1 base, with 15 bases left in between. This CDR3 reads CASSPVSPGGSNQPQHF. The CDR3 nucleotides are TGTGCCAGCTCACCAGTCAGTCCCGGGGGGAGCAATCAGCCCCAGCATTTT.

The V gene is TRBV5-1, the J gene TRBJ2-2; D unclear. V lost 4 bases to trimming and J lost 5 bases, with 12 bases between them. Germline loops: CDR1 SGHRS, CDR2 YFSETQ. The CDR3 length is 14 residues. CDR3 bases: TGCGCCAGCAGCCTTCAAGCCAGTACCGGGGAGCTGTTTTTT. Translating gives CASSLQASTGELFF. Together with reference TRBV5-1 and TRBJ2-2, the CDR3 gives the full variable domain: KAGVTQTPRYLIKTRGQQVTLSCSPISGHRSVSWYQQTPGQGLQFLFEYFSETQRNKGNFPGRFSGRQFSNSRSEMNVSTLELGDSALYLCASSLQASTGELFFGEGSRLTVL.

This chain links TRBV10-3 with TRBJ1-2; no definite D call. Trimming took off 7 bases at V and 4 bases at J, with 13 bases between the two ends. CDR3 length equals 13 residues. Germline V gives CDR1 ENHRY, CDR2 SYGVKD. The DNA for the CDR3 is TGTGCCATCACCGAAGGTACAGTCTATGGCTACACCTTC. Translated, it gives CAITEGTVYGYTF.

The chain links TRBV30 to TRBJ1-1, with 7 bases aligning to TRBD1. This CDR3 has 13 residues. The V gene's germline CDR1 is GTSNPN and CDR2 SVGIG (reference sequence). Trimming removed 3 bases from V and 1 base from J; junction bases left unmatched: 2. CDR3 region: CAWSRQGNTEAFF. The CDR3 coding sequence is TGTGCCTGGAGCCGACAGGGGAACACTGAAGCTTTCTTT.

Concerning this clonotype: A read error may account for a junction end that differs from germline. In DNA, the CDR3 is TGTGCCAGCACCCAAGCGGGAGGGCCGAAAAATGAGCAGTTCTTC. It translates to CASTQAGGPKNEQFF. V usage is TRBV3-1 and J usage is TRBJ2-1, with 10 bases matching TRBD2. Per the germline V gene, CDR1 is LGHDT and CDR2 is YNNKEL (reference sequence). The CDR3 contains 15 residues.

The J gene is TRBJ1-3, the V gene TRBV30; D is perhaps TRBD1 (6 bases). This CDR3 has 14 residues. Germline V gene data show CDR1 as GTSNPN and CDR2 as SVGIG (reference sequence). V was clipped by 4 bases and J by 2 bases, with 12 bases between them. The CDR3 region has the DNA TGTGCCTGGACCTCCGGGACAACTGGAAACACCATATATTTT. The encoded protein is CAWTSGTTGNTIYF. Together with reference TRBV30 and TRBJ1-3, the CDR3 gives the full variable domain: SQTIHQWPATLVQPVGSPLSLECTVEGTSNPNLYWYRQAAGRGLQLLFYSVGIGQISSEVPQNLSASRPQDRQFILSSKKLLLSDSGFYLCAWTSGTTGNTIYFGEGSWLTVV.

The chain employs TRBV6-2 or TRBV6-3 and TRBJ1-5; the D is unclear. Germline lookup yields CDR1 MNHEY and CDR2 SVGEGT. CDR3 length: 19 amino acids. V was shortened by 3 bases and J by 7 bases, with 28 bases between the two germline ends. CDR3 residues: CASSYLITVPAPSRQPQHF. DNA for the CDR3: TGTGCCAGCAGTTATCTAATTACAGTACCTGCCCCAAGTAGACAGCCCCAGCATTTT.

The chain couples TRBV7-8 to TRBJ2-3; perhaps TRBD1 as D (6 bases). Trimming pared 5 bases from V and 0 bases from J, leaving 18 bases between. The CDR3 sequence is 17 residues long. Germline V gene sequence: CDR1 SGHVS, CDR2 FQNEAQ. This chain's CDR3 is CASSPRTPGQSTDTQYF. CDR3 in DNA: TGTGCCAGCAGCCCGCGGACCCCTGGACAGAGCACAGATACGCAGTATTTT.

The chain uses TRBV5-4 and TRBJ2-5; D not resolved. This CDR3 contains 13 residues. Germline lookup yields CDR1 SGHNT and CDR2 YYREEE (reference sequence). Trimming took 2 bases from V and 5 from J, leaving 10 bases between them. CDR3 protein: CASSFATSETQYF. CDR3 sequence (DNA): TGTGCCAGCAGCTTCGCGACGAGCGAGACCCAGTACTTC.

The chain uses TRBV12-3 or TRBV12-4 and TRBJ1-1; no reliable D call. The CDR3 totals 12 residues. Trimming shortened V by 5 bases and J by 8 bases, and 12 bases separated the two germline ends. The chain's CDR3 is CASSPNEREAFF. The CDR3 DNA is TGTGCCAGCAGTCCTAACGAACGGGAAGCTTTCTTT.

The genes are TRBV13 and TRBJ2-1; weak D call: TRBD2 (5 bases). Trimming cost V 1 base and J 7 bases, with 11 bases left between them. The CDR3 covers 14 residues. Germline assignment: CDR1 PRHDT and CDR2 FYEKMQ (reference sequence). Here the CDR3 reads CASSLAGAANEQFF. Written as DNA, the CDR3 is TGTGCCAGCAGCTTAGCAGGAGCGGCTAATGAGCAGTTCTTC.

V gene TRBV4-3 combines with J gene TRBJ2-1, with TRBD1 as a possible D gene (6 bases). The CDR3 consists of 18 residues. Per germline, CDR1 LGHNA and CDR2 YSLEER. With 0 bases removed from V and 2 bases from J, the gap between germline ends came to 17 bases. CDR3 protein: CASSQDTGYGGPYNEQFF. DNA for the CDR3: TGCGCCAGCAGCCAAGATACAGGGTATGGCGGACCCTACAATGAGCAGTTCTTC.

J is TRBJ2-7 and V is TRBV6-1; weak D call: TRBD2 (7 bases). The CDR3 covers 17 residues. Per germline, CDR1 MNHNS and CDR2 SASEGT. Trimming stripped 6 bases from V and 5 bases from J, with 26 bases between. CDR3 amino acids: CASSPPSGGQGAHEQYF. The CDR3 coding sequence is TGTGCCAGCAGCCCCCCCTCCGGGGGGCAAGGTGCCCACGAGCAGTACTTC.

J is TRBJ1-5 and V is TRBV7-2, with a possible D match to TRBD1 (5 bases). This CDR3 comprises 13 residues. CDR1 and CDR2 from the germline V gene are SGHTA and FQGNSA. Trimming removed 1 base from V and 8 bases from J, with 9 bases in between. The CDR3: CASSLGWGEPQHF. CDR3 DNA: TGTGCCAGCAGCTTAGGTTGGGGGGAGCCCCAGCATTTT.

The rearrangement uses TRBV12-3 or TRBV12-4 and TRBJ1-1, with no clear D. The CDR3 contains 16 residues. The V end lost 2 bases, the J end lost 1 base, and 14 bases lay between the germline ends. The DNA for the CDR3 is TGTGCCAGCAGTTTAAGGACCGGACCAACGAACACTGAAGCTTTCTTT. Amino acid sequence: CASSLRTGPTNTEAFF.

This clonotype was counted a few times. The chain combines TRBV29-1 with TRBJ2-4; possibly TRBD1 or TRBD2 for D (6 bases each). Germline V gene lookup returns CDR1 SQVTM and CDR2 ANQGSEA. V gave up 5 bases and J gave up 8 bases, with 19 bases separating them. CDR3 size: 14 residues. The CDR3 here is CSVKGGQGLDIQYF. CDR3 in DNA: TGCAGCGTTAAGGGGGGTCAGGGTCTGGACATTCAGTACTTC.

The chain is built from TRBV3-1 and TRBJ1-1; D is unclear. Per the germline V gene, CDR1 is LGHDT and CDR2 is YNNKEL (reference sequence). V lost 4 bases and J 8 bases, leaving 8 bases between the germline ends. The CDR3 loop spans 11 amino acids. The CDR3 reads CASSLLGEAFF. The CDR3 DNA reads TGTGCCAGCAGCCTGTTAGGAGAAGCTTTCTTT.

The J gene is TRBJ2-7, the V gene TRBV7-9; 8 positions match TRBD2. This CDR3 spans 15 amino acids. CDR1 is SEHNR and CDR2 is FQNEAQ in the germline V gene (reference sequence). The trim removed 5 bases at V and 6 bases at J, leaving 12 bases unmatched. CDR3 sequence: CASSPWGLEKSEQYF. CDR3 DNA: TGTGCCAGCAGCCCCTGGGGACTAGAAAAGAGCGAGCAGTACTTC.

This rearrangement joins TRBV3-1 to TRBJ2-7; D is tentatively TRBD1 or TRBD2 (5 bases each). The CDR3 covers 16 residues. Trimming removed 1 base from V and 2 bases from J, with 15 bases in between. CDR1 LGHDT and CDR2 YNNKEL come from the germline V gene (reference sequence). As DNA, the CDR3 is TGTGCCAGCAGCCAAGCCCCGGGACCGATAGCCTACGAGCAGTACTTC. Translating gives CASSQAPGPIAYEQYF.

The V gene is TRBV7-9, the J gene TRBJ1-5; no clear D gene. V lost 9 bases and J lost 0, with 6 bases in between. The CDR3 consists of 12 residues. Per the germline V gene, CDR1 is SEHNR and CDR2 is FQNEAQ (reference sequence). CDR3 residues: CASAYSNQPQHF. The CDR3 DNA reads as TGTGCCAGTGCTTATAGCAATCAGCCCCAGCATTTT. The entire variable domain, with the rest obtained from reference TRBV7-9 and TRBJ1-5, is as follows: DTGVSQNPRHKITKRGQNVTFRCDPISEHNRLYWYRQTLGQGPEFLTYFQNEAQLEKSRLLSDRFSAERPKGSFSTLEIQRTEQGDSAMYLCASAYSNQPQHFGDGTRLSIL.

The J gene is TRBJ2-1, the V gene TRBV9; D perhaps matches TRBD2 (5 bases). The CDR3 totals 14 residues. The V gene's germline CDR1 is SGDLS and CDR2 YYNGEE. The V end lost 0 bases, the J end lost 10 bases, and 14 bases lay between the germline ends. As DNA, the CDR3 is TGTGCCAGCAGCGTAGGGGCAACCGGCGGGGAGCAGTTCTTC. It yields the protein CASSVGATGGEQFF. Complete variable domain (other parts from reference TRBV9 and TRBJ2-1): DSGVTQTPKHLITATGQRVTLRCSPRSGDLSVYWYQQSLDQGLQFLIQYYNGEERAKGNILERFSAQQFPDLHSELNLSSLELGDSALYFCASSVGATGGEQFFGPGTRLTVL.